A single sample is the source of the 27 T cell receptor beta chains below, sequenced in a study of shared clonotypes between healthy human individuals. TCRdb's table, derived via immunoSEQ multiplex PCR, lists solely in-frame clones and lacks some. The sample carries millions of clones, over 85% recorded once. The sequenced sample was naive CD4+ T cells sorted from blood. Documented subset: CD45RA+ positively selected. The source of these receptors is a man aged 18 to 35 in good health.

This chain connects TRBV4-1 to TRBJ2-7; D possibly corresponds to TRBD1 (6 bases). The V end was cut by 4 bases, the J end by 3 bases, with 13 bases between. The CDR3 is made up of 14 amino acids. Germline loops: CDR1 MGHRA, CDR2 YSYEKL. CDR3 protein: CASSLGWGHYEQYF. In nucleotides, the CDR3 is TGCGCCAGCAGCCTCGGGTGGGGGCACTACGAGCAGTACTTC.

This chain joins TRBV2 and TRBJ1-6; the D gene is possibly TRBD1 (5 bases). CDR3 length equals 14 residues. The V and J ends lost 4 bases and 7 bases respectively, with 11 bases between them. Germline CDR1 SNHLY, CDR2 FYNNEI. CDR3 sequence: CASSGTGENSPLHF. The CDR3, as DNA: TGTGCCAGCAGTGGCACAGGCGAAAATTCACCCCTCCACTTT.

The chain has TRBV2 and TRBJ1-3, with D unresolved. CDR3 length: 12 amino acids. Trimming stripped 6 bases from V and 11 bases from J, with 14 bases between. CDR1 SNHLY and CDR2 FYNNEI come from the germline V gene. The CDR3 is CASRGTKAPIYF. DNA of the CDR3: TGTGCCAGCAGGGGAACGAAAGCCCCCATATATTTT.

V usage is TRBV21-1 and J usage is TRBJ2-5. TRBV21-1 represents a pseudogene. The CDR3 has 11 amino acids. The CDR3 reads CASSTYRTEYF. DNA for the CDR3: TGTGCCAGCAGCACCTACAGGACTGAGTACTTC.

Remarks on this clone: The same CDR3 also results from other DNA sequences found in this sample. This chain links TRBV30 with TRBJ1-1; 7 bases align to TRBD1. The CDR3 sequence is 12 residues long. CDR1 GTSNPN and CDR2 SVGIG come from the germline V gene (reference sequence). Germline trimming cut 1 base from V and 4 bases from J; bases unmatched to any gene: 0. The CDR3 is CAWSDRGTEAFF. CDR3 nucleotides: TGTGCCTGGAGTGACAGGGGCACTGAAGCTTTCTTT.

This sequence joins TRBV6-1 and TRBJ2-5; TRBD1 or TRBD2 may be the D gene (5 bases each). The germline gives CDR1 MNHNS, CDR2 SASEGT. The CDR3 consists of 12 residues. V was cut by 10 bases and J by 13 bases, with 22 bases left in between. This CDR3 is CAIFSPSGAGYF. The CDR3 DNA sequence: TGTGCCATTTTCTCCCCCTCCGGGGCCGGGTACTTC.

The chain carries TRBV10-3 and TRBJ1-1, with D possibly matching TRBD1 (5 bases). Germline V CDR1 and CDR2: ENHRY, SYGVKD. Trimming removed 3 bases at V and 2 bases at J, with 10 bases between. The CDR3 extends over 14 amino acids. CDR3 nucleotide sequence: TGTGCCATCAGTGACGGACACCTCAACACTGAAGCTTTCTTT. It codes for CAISDGHLNTEAFF.

With respect to this clone: Distinct nucleotide sequences in the sample also encode this CDR3. V is TRBV27 and J is TRBJ2-5; 11 bases are shared with TRBD2. J lost 5 bases, V lost 1 base, and 3 bases had no gene match. Germline V lookup: CDR1 MNHEY, CDR2 SMNVEV (reference sequence). The CDR3 loop spans 15 amino acids. The CDR3: CASSLLAGGPETQYF. The CDR3 region has the DNA TGTGCCAGCAGTTTATTAGCGGGGGGGCCGGAGACCCAGTACTTC.

V and J are TRBV2 and TRBJ2-4; D assignment may be TRBD1 or TRBD2 (6 bases each). The CDR3 runs to 15 residues. In germline, CDR1 is SNHLY, CDR2 FYNNEI. V lost 8 bases, J lost 8 bases, and 22 bases lay in between. DNA of the CDR3: TGTGCCAGCGGGGGGAACAGGGATGTATTAGACATTCAGTACTTC. Amino acids: CASGGNRDVLDIQYF.

This chain links TRBV30 with TRBJ1-6; 7 bases are shared with TRBD1. Looked up from germline, CDR1 is GTSNPN and CDR2 is SVGIG (reference sequence). With V trimmed by 3 bases and J by 5 bases, 4 bases remained unmatched. The CDR3 contains 14 residues. The CDR3 nucleotides are TGTGCCTGGAGGCTGACAGGGAATAATTCACCCCTCCACTTT. Encoded protein: CAWRLTGNNSPLHF.

The chain combines TRBV11-2 with TRBJ2-7; D is undetermined. Germline assignment: CDR1 SGHAT and CDR2 FQNNGV. CDR3 length: 13 amino acids. The V end was cut by 6 bases, the J end by 3 bases, with 12 bases between. DNA of the CDR3: TGTGCCAGCAGTCCTCAGAGTTTCTACGAGCAGTACTTC. Translated, it gives CASSPQSFYEQYF.

This sequence joins TRBV7-2 and TRBJ2-7, with D perhaps matching TRBD1 (6 bases). The CDR3 runs to 15 residues. The V end lost 1 base, the J end lost 6 bases, and 16 bases lay between the germline ends. In germline, CDR1 is SGHTA, CDR2 FQGNSA. The CDR3 DNA reads TGTGCCAGCAGCTTAGAGTCAGGGGTAAGGGGCGAGCAGTACTTC. It is translated as CASSLESGVRGEQYF.

The rearrangement joins TRBV6-1 to TRBJ2-7, with D perhaps TRBD1 (6 bases). With 4 bases removed from V and 3 bases from J, the gap between germline ends came to 13 bases. CDR1 and CDR2 (germline): MNHNS, SASEGT. CDR3 length equals 14 residues. The CDR3 region is CASSADRSLYEQYF. CDR3 nucleotide sequence: TGTGCCAGCAGTGCGGACAGAAGTCTCTACGAGCAGTACTTC.

The V gene is TRBV5-1, the J gene TRBJ2-3; D is unclear. The CDR3 length is 16 residues. Deletions cut 1 base from V and 0 bases from J, with 12 bases between. Germline V lookup: CDR1 SGHRS, CDR2 YFSETQ. CDR3 in DNA: TGCGCCAGCAGCTTGTCCCTAGGGCCTAGCACAGATACGCAGTATTTT. Protein sequence: CASSLSLGPSTDTQYF.

J is TRBJ2-7 and V is TRBV27, with D unclear. Trimming took 5 bases from V and 3 from J, leaving 11 bases between them. CDR3 size: 13 residues. The V gene's germline CDR1 is MNHEY and CDR2 SMNVEV (reference sequence). The CDR3 loop is CASSPGPDYEQYF. CDR3 bases: TGTGCCAGCAGTCCCGGGCCCGACTACGAGCAGTACTTC.

The chain couples TRBV30 to TRBJ2-2; no clear D. Germline-derived CDR1 and CDR2 are GTSNPN and SVGIG (reference sequence). The V and J ends lost 8 bases and 1 base respectively, with 8 bases between them. The CDR3 is 12 amino acids. The CDR3 sequence is CAGSENTGELFF. Here the CDR3 DNA reads TGTGCCGGATCAGAGAACACCGGGGAGCTGTTTTTT.

This chain joins TRBV11-3 and TRBJ2-1; 10 nucleotides align to TRBD1. Germline CDR1 reads SGHNT; CDR2 reads YENEEA. This CDR3 spans 15 amino acids. The V and J ends lost 5 bases and 9 bases, in that order; junction bases with no gene match: 10. This CDR3 reads CASSPEDRGKAEQFF. CDR3 bases: TGTGCCAGCAGCCCAGAGGACAGGGGGAAAGCTGAGCAGTTCTTC.

CDR3 nucleotide sequence: TGTGCCAGCAGACCCGGGACACCTAATGAGCAGTACTTC. It is translated as CASRPGTPNEQYF. The rearrangement links TRBV27 to TRBJ2-7; D is possibly TRBD1 (6 bases). CDR3 size: 13 residues. Between the trimmed V and J ends, which lost 6 bases and 7 bases, there was a span of 16 bases. CDR1 is MNHEY and CDR2 is SMNVEV in the germline V gene (reference sequence).

As regards this clone: This sample includes further DNA sequences coding for the same CDR3. J is TRBJ2-1 and V is TRBV5-1; 12 bases align to TRBD2. CDR1 is SGHRS and CDR2 is YFSETQ in the germline V gene. V was clipped by 3 bases and J by 8 bases; unmatched bases: 3. The CDR3 length is 14 residues. The CDR3 nucleotides are TGCGCCAGCAGCTCGGGACTAGCGGGCGATGAGCAGTTCTTC. It encodes CASSSGLAGDEQFF.

This chain links TRBV6-6 with TRBJ1-4; the D is unclear. V dropped 1 base and J dropped 6 bases, with 12 bases sitting between them. The CDR3 runs to 15 residues. The germline gives CDR1 MNHNY, CDR2 SVGAGI (reference sequence). The CDR3 DNA reads TGTGCCAGCAGTTACTGGGCAGCCTCTGATGAAAAACTGTTTTTT. It encodes CASSYWAASDEKLFF.

The chain combines TRBV7-9 with TRBJ2-7, with TRBD1 matching over 9 bases. This CDR3 has 18 residues. V trimming: 1 base; J trimming: 0 bases; junction bases outside the gene matches: 10. From germline, CDR1 is SEHNR and CDR2 FQNEAQ (reference sequence). CDR3 DNA sequence: TGTGCCAGCAGCTTAGACCGTAAAGGACAGGGGCGCTCCTACGAGCAGTACTTC. It translates to CASSLDRKGQGRSYEQYF.

DNA of the CDR3: TGCGCCAGCAGCCAAGATCCCTACCTAGCGGGATCCTACAATGAGCAGTTCTTC. Translating it yields CASSQDPYLAGSYNEQFF. The chain links TRBV4-1 to TRBJ2-1; 9 bases are a match to TRBD2. The CDR3 spans 18 residues. The V gene end was trimmed by 0 bases and the J gene end by 1 base; junction bases not matched to a gene: 7. Germline CDR1 and CDR2: MGHRA and YSYEKL.

The chain has TRBV2 and TRBJ2-1; possibly TRBD2 for D (5 bases). Germline V gives CDR1 SNHLY, CDR2 FYNNEI. This CDR3 contains 11 residues. The ends were cut back, 3 bases at V and 10 bases at J, with 7 bases in the middle. CDR3 coding DNA: TGTGCCAGCAGTGAGGCTAGCGAGCAGTTCTTC. The encoded protein is CASSEASEQFF.

CDR3 bases: TGTGCCAGCAGTTTCAATACGCAGTATTTT. Residues: CASSFNTQYF. The rearrangement links TRBV28 to TRBJ2-3; D remains unclear. The V gene's germline CDR1 is MDHEN and CDR2 SYDVKM. CDR3 size: 10 residues. Trimming shortened V by 3 bases and J by 7 bases, and 2 bases separated the two germline ends.

The chain uses TRBV29-1 and TRBJ1-4; possible D gene TRBD1, 5 bases. Per germline, CDR1 SQVTM and CDR2 ANQGSEA. Trimming cost V 7 bases and J 7 bases, with 13 bases left between them. The CDR3 spans 12 residues. In DNA form, the CDR3 reads TGCAGCGGGGGGGAAACAGGTGAAAAACTGTTTTTT. Protein sequence: CSGGETGEKLFF.

CDR3: CATRTSGNLGQFF. CDR3 bases: TGCGCCACACGGACTAGCGGGAACCTCGGGCAGTTCTTC. This sequence joins TRBV10-2 and TRBJ2-1; TRBD2 aligns across 12 bases. Germline CDR1 WSHSY, CDR2 SAAADI. V lost 10 bases to trimming and J lost 12 bases; unmatched junction nucleotides: 10. This CDR3 region has 13 residues.

The rearrangement uses TRBV7-8 and TRBJ2-5; TRBD2 is a possible D gene (6 bases). V shed 5 bases and J shed 9 bases, with 19 bases lying between them. Germline CDR1 reads SGHVS; CDR2 reads FQNEAQ. CDR3 length: 14 residues. The chain's CDR3 is CASSDRDSRIPQYF. CDR3 nucleotide sequence: TGTGCCAGCAGCGACCGGGACTCCAGGATCCCCCAGTACTTC.